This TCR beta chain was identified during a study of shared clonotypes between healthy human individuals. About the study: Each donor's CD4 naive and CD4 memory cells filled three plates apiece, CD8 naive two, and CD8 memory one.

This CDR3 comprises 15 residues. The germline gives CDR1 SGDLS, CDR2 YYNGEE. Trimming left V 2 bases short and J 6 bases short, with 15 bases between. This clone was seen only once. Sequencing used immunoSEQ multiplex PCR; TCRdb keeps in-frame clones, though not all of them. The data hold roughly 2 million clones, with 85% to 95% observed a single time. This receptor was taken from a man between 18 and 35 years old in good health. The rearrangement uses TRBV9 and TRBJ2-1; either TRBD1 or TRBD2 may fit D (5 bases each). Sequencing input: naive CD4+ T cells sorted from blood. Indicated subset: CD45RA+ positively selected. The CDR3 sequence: CASSVTSGTLNEQFF. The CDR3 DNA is TGTGCCAGCAGCGTTACTTCCGGGACCCTCAATGAGCAGTTCTTC.